The rows below give T cell receptor beta chains drawn from one sample of a study of cytomegalovirus exposure and HLA in healthy donors. The table came from immunoSEQ multiplex PCR; TCRdb's copy has only in-frame clones and leaves some out. The sample records 140,000 to 150,000 clones, 60% to 85% being singletons. The sample was PBMCs. These receptor sequences come from a man aged 25 to 45 in good health and CMV-seronegative. Each CDR3 is given with its conserved first and last residue. A D gene is named only where the DNA matches it firmly. Rows may omit the clone size; those that give it use once, few, many or a size class.

V: TRBV7-2
J: TRBJ2-7
size: -
D: -
CDR3: CASSLDWGLYEQYF
DNA: TGTGCCAGCAGCTTAGATTGGGGGCTCTACGAGCAGTACTTC

V: TRBV7-9
J: TRBJ2-5
size: -
D: TRBD1
CDR3: CASSDGQGARETQYF
DNA: TGTGCCAGCAGCGACGGACAGGGGGCAAGGGAGACCCAGTACTTC

V: TRBV6-4
J: TRBJ2-1
size: few
D: TRBD2
CDR3: CASSDRVSAGGYNEQFF
DNA: TGTGCCAGCAGTGACCGCGTGTCCGCGGGGGGGTACAATGAGCAGTTCTTC

V: TRBV5-1
J: TRBJ2-5
size: -
D: TRBD1
CDR3: CASSQGQGGAQYF
DNA: TGCGCCAGCAGCCAGGGACAGGGAGGTGCCCAGTACTTC

V: TRBV27
J: TRBJ1-2
size: few
D: TRBD1
CDR3: CASSSIGQGADYGYTF
DNA: TGTGCCAGCAGTTCTATAGGACAGGGTGCTGACTATGGCTACACCTTC

V: TRBV5-8
J: TRBJ2-1
size: -
D: TRBD1
CDR3: CASSLQGYNEQFF
DNA: TGTGCCAGCAGCTTACAGGGGTACAATGAGCAGTTCTTC

V: TRBV5-6
J: TRBJ2-7
size: -
D: -
CDR3: CASSLGHNSYEQYF
DNA: TGTGCCAGCAGCTTGGGACACAATTCCTACGAGCAGTACTTC

V: TRBV5-1
J: TRBJ1-4
size: -
D: TRBD1
CDR3: CASSLGSRTGINEKLFF
DNA: TGCGCCAGCAGCTTGGGGTCACGGACAGGGATAAATGAAAAACTGTTTTTT

V: TRBV19
J: TRBJ2-1
size: once
D: TRBD2
CDR3: CASSALSGGAYNEQFF
DNA: TGTGCCAGTAGTGCGCTTAGCGGGGGGGCCTACAATGAGCAGTTCTTC

V: TRBV7-3
J: TRBJ1-5
size: -
D: -
CDR3: CASSLTGSQPQHF
DNA: TGTGCCAGCAGCTTAACTGGGAGTCAGCCCCAGCATTTT

V: TRBV28
J: TRBJ2-7
size: -
D: -
CDR3: CASSSLGGVNEQYF
DNA: TGTGCCAGCAGTTCCCTAGGCGGGGTCAACGAGCAGTACTTC

V: TRBV5-5
J: TRBJ2-1
size: -
D: -
CDR3: CASTAGVNGNEQFF
DNA: TGTGCCAGCACCGCCGGGGTTAACGGCAATGAGCAGTTCTTC

V: TRBV7-2
J: TRBJ1-5
size: -
D: -
CDR3: CASSLMGGRNQPQHF
DNA: TGTGCCAGCAGCTTAATGGGGGGAAGGAATCAGCCCCAGCATTTT

V: TRBV7-6
J: TRBJ1-2
size: -
D: TRBD1
CDR3: CASSLGLEGANGYTF
DNA: TGTGCCAGCAGCCTAGGGTTGGAGGGGGCGAATGGCTACACCTTC

V: TRBV19
J: TRBJ1-1
size: -
D: -
CDR3: CASSPSSAYTEAFF
DNA: TGTGCCAGTAGCCCCAGTAGCGCCTACACTGAAGCTTTCTTT

V: TRBV5-1
J: TRBJ2-7
size: -
D: -
CDR3: CASRLRTEIYEQYF
DNA: TGCGCCAGCAGATTAAGGACAGAAATCTACGAGCAGTACTTC

V: TRBV19
J: TRBJ1-1
size: -
D: -
CDR3: CASSIQRTAEAFF
DNA: TGTGCCAGTAGTATCCAAAGGACTGCTGAAGCTTTCTTT

V: TRBV6-5
J: TRBJ2-1
size: -
D: TRBD2
CDR3: CATSLMGLAAEGQFF
DNA: TGTGCCACTTCGCTGATGGGACTAGCGGCCGAAGGGCAGTTCTTC

V: TRBV18
J: TRBJ1-2
size: -
D: -
CDR3: CASSPLRGTDGYTF
DNA: TGTGCCAGCTCACCTTTGCGGGGGACCGATGGCTACACCTTC

V: TRBV7-8
J: TRBJ2-5
size: -
D: TRBD2
CDR3: CASSSTSGNNQYF
DNA: TGTGCCAGCAGCTCGACTAGCGGGAATAACCAGTACTTC

V: TRBV4-1
J: TRBJ2-5
size: -
D: TRBD2
CDR3: CASSQDLMIGGLGTQYF
DNA: TGCGCCAGCAGCCAAGATCTGATGATCGGGGGGTTGGGGACCCAGTACTTC

V: TRBV28
J: TRBJ2-7
size: -
D: -
CDR3: CASSTGSSYEQYF
DNA: TGTGCCAGCTCGACGGGTAGCTCCTACGAGCAGTACTTC

V: TRBV25-1
J: TRBJ2-7
size: few
D: -
CDR3: CASSETGVEQYF
DNA: TGTGCCAGCAGTGAAACCGGAGTCGAGCAGTACTTC

V: TRBV28
J: TRBJ1-2
size: -
D: -
CDR3: CASSPGAPNGYTF
DNA: TGTGCCAGCAGTCCAGGGGCTCCTAATGGCTACACCTTC

V: TRBV11-3
J: TRBJ2-5
size: -
D: TRBD2
CDR3: CASSDSGGQAQYF
DNA: TGTGCCAGCAGCGATAGCGGGGGGCAGGCCCAGTACTTC

V: TRBV13
J: TRBJ1-6
size: few
D: TRBD1
CDR3: CASRGQGFLDNSPLHF
DNA: TGTGCCAGCAGGGGACAGGGTTTTTTGGACAATTCACCCCTCCACTTT